This T cell receptor (beta chain) was observed in a study of CXCR3-negative and CXCR3-positive naive CD8 T cells. Study-wide findings and caveats: Researchers report CXCR3 expression partially decreased after cryopreservation, with fresh PBMCs used in most assays. Diversity proved comparably high across both naive subsets and much lower in memory CD8+ cells.

The libraries of TRB cDNA were prepared using 5' RACE with UMI labels. TCRdb reprocessed the 5' RACE reads and stores each CDR3 protein as one record, lacking DNA. The sample holds about 6,800 distinct CDR3 sequences. This clonotype shows up as medium-sized by frequency. What it binds is unknown. Naive CD8+ T cells showed a CD45RO-CCR7+CD27+CD95- phenotype. The CDR3 covers 15 residues. CDR1 SQVTM and CDR2 ANQGSEA come from the germline V gene. The specimen sequenced was naive CXCR3- CD8+ T cells from blood. Stated subset: CD45RO-CCR7+CD27+CD95- naive CD8+ T cells lacking CXCR3 (TNR3-). The chain is built from TRBV29-1 and TRBJ2-7; the TCRdb call, TRBD2, lacks DNA for checking. The sequence derives from a human donor in good health. Some clones in this sample may be carry-over from other donors' samples. The CDR3 sequence is CSVTGTSGSTYEQYF.